A single sample is the source of the 15 T cell receptor beta chains below, sequenced in a study of graft-versus-host responses after intestinal transplantation. Produced via immunoSEQ multiplex PCR; TCRdb's table is partial and in-frame only. The repertoire includes 65,000 to 85,000 clones, around 90% of them detected once, and less than 9.5% sits in the top ten. These receptors have no known antigen. Sequenced here: unstimulated CD8+ T cells sorted from spleen or lymph node cells, sampled before transplant. The receptors come from a human donor who was the organ donor for an intestinal transplant.

The V gene is TRBV6-1, the J gene TRBJ2-2; 9 positions match TRBD1. The V segment lost 7 bases and the J segment 7 bases; nucleotides outside the gene matches: 7. Per germline, CDR1 MNHNS and CDR2 SASEGT. The CDR3 runs 14 residues. The CDR3 nucleotides read TGTGCCAGCACCCCAGGGACAGGGAACGGGGAGCTGTTTTTT. Translation gives CASTPGTGNGELFF.

This rearrangement joins TRBV5-4 to TRBJ2-1; the match to TRBD2 covers 8 bases. This CDR3 spans 14 amino acids. Germline CDR1 SGHNT, CDR2 YYREEE (reference sequence). The V segment lost 2 bases and the J segment 8 bases; nucleotides outside the gene matches: 6. This CDR3 reads CASSFRAGGDEQFF. CDR3 DNA sequence: TGTGCCAGCAGCTTCCGGGCGGGGGGTGATGAGCAGTTCTTC.

The rearrangement uses TRBV5-6 and TRBJ2-5, with a possible D match to TRBD2 (5 bases). Germline V gene sequence: CDR1 SGHDT, CDR2 YYEEEE. Trimming took 1 base from V and 5 from J, leaving 9 bases between them. The CDR3 sequence is 13 residues long. The CDR3: CASSLYGVETQYF. For the CDR3, the DNA is TGTGCCAGCAGCTTGTACGGGGTGGAGACCCAGTACTTC. Together with reference TRBV5-6 and TRBJ2-5, the CDR3 gives the full variable domain: DAGVTQSPTHLIKTRGQQVTLRCSPKSGHDTVSWYQQALGQGPQFIFQYYEEEERQRGNFPDRFSGHQFPNYSSELNVNALLLGDSALYLCASSLYGVETQYFGPGTRLLVL.

The CDR3, as DNA: TGCAGCGTTGATTTGGGAGACAGGGGGACCTACGAGCAGTACTTC. Protein sequence: CSVDLGDRGTYEQYF. V gene TRBV29-1 combines with J gene TRBJ2-7; TRBD1 matches 9 bases. The CDR3 has 15 amino acids. Germline V gene lookup returns CDR1 SQVTM and CDR2 ANQGSEA. Losses at the gene ends were 3 bases for V and 2 bases for J; bases not matched to a gene: 8.

This clone was seen a few times. The sample contains more than one DNA sequence encoding this CDR3. CDR3: CASSLGGGISYEQYF. The CDR3 DNA reads as TGTGCCAGCAGCTTAGGAGGGGGCATCTCCTACGAGCAGTACTTC. J is TRBJ2-7 and V is TRBV7-2; 7 nucleotides align to TRBD1. Germline V gene sequence: CDR1 SGHTA, CDR2 FQGNSA. The CDR3 has 15 residues. V trimming: 1 base; J trimming: 0 bases; junction bases outside the gene matches: 3.

This clone was picked up one time. The rearrangement joins TRBV11-3 to TRBJ1-5, with D tentatively TRBD1 (5 bases). V was cut by 0 bases and J by 6 bases, with 12 bases left in between. CDR1 and CDR2 from the germline V gene are SGHNT and YENEEA. The CDR3 consists of 15 residues. The CDR3 DNA is TGTGCCAGCAGCTTAGAGGGACCGGGTTCTCAGCCCCAGCATTTT. Protein sequence: CASSLEGPGSQPQHF.

This sequence joins TRBV6-6 and TRBJ2-7; possibly TRBD2 for D (6 bases). CDR1 is MNHNY, CDR2 SVGAGI, per germline (reference sequence). The CDR3 covers 14 residues. Trimming pared 2 bases from V and 3 bases from J, leaving 11 bases between. As DNA, the CDR3 is TGTGCCAGCAGTTACCCTAGCGCCATCTACGAGCAGTACTTC. Encoded protein: CASSYPSAIYEQYF.

The chain uses TRBV7-2 and TRBJ1-6, with a possible D match to TRBD1 (6 bases). Germline lookup yields CDR1 SGHTA and CDR2 FQGNSA. Trimming stripped 7 bases from V and 0 bases from J, with 19 bases between. This CDR3 has 18 amino acids. This CDR3 reads CASTLAVGGPSYNSPLHF. The DNA for the CDR3 is TGTGCCAGCACCCTCGCGGTCGGGGGGCCCTCCTATAATTCACCCCTCCACTTT.

The chain couples TRBV5-6 to TRBJ2-5; D is possibly TRBD2 (7 bases). The V end lost 6 bases, the J end lost 5 bases, and 20 bases lay between the germline ends. The CDR3 contains 15 residues. The germline gives CDR1 SGHDT, CDR2 YYEEEE. This CDR3 reads CASTRAGAKGETQYF. DNA of the CDR3: TGTGCCAGCACAAGGGCGGGGGCGAAAGGGGAGACCCAGTACTTC.

This clone was recorded once. This chain links TRBV9 with TRBJ2-1, with TRBD2 matching over 15 bases. The V gene end was trimmed by 4 bases and the J gene end by 10 bases; junction bases not matched to a gene: 9. The CDR3 spans 16 residues. Germline CDR1 reads SGDLS; CDR2 reads YYNGEE. The CDR3 loop reads CASSLWSGLAGGEQFF. CDR3 DNA sequence: TGTGCCAGCAGCTTATGGTCCGGACTAGCGGGGGGGGAGCAGTTCTTC. The complete variable domain, with remaining parts taken from reference TRBV9 and TRBJ2-1, reads DSGVTQTPKHLITATGQRVTLRCSPRSGDLSVYWYQQSLDQGLQFLIQYYNGEERAKGNILERFSAQQFPDLHSELNLSSLELGDSALYFCASSLWSGLAGGEQFFGPGTRLTVL.

The chain is built from TRBV15 and TRBJ2-1; 7 positions match TRBD2. The junction had 18 bases not matched to a gene; V was cut back by 4 bases and J by 6 bases. This CDR3 is built from 18 residues. Germline loops: CDR1 LNHNV, CDR2 YYDKDF (reference sequence). CDR3 bases: TGTGCCACCAGCACCCTCCAGATCGGGGACTACCAGATCAATGAGCAGTTCTTC. It is translated as CATSTLQIGDYQINEQFF.

CDR3 amino acids: CASSPDGPSDYGYTF. The CDR3 DNA reads as TGTGCCAGCAGCCCAGATGGGCCGTCAGACTATGGCTACACCTTC. This rearrangement joins TRBV11-2 to TRBJ1-2; no reliable D call. Between the trimmed V and J ends, which lost 5 bases and 3 bases, there was a span of 16 bases. The germline V gene encodes CDR1 SGHAT and CDR2 FQNNGV. The CDR3 totals 15 residues.

As regards this clone: A read error may account for a junction end that differs from germline. The rearrangement links TRBV2 to TRBJ2-7; D is uncertain. This CDR3 spans 12 amino acids. CDR1 is SNHLY and CDR2 is FYNNEI in the germline V gene. Here the CDR3 reads CASSESTPEEYF. The CDR3 nucleotides are TGTGCCAGCAGTGAAAGCACCCCCGAGGAGTACTTC.

The chain uses TRBV4-1 and TRBJ1-1, with D possibly being TRBD1 (5 bases). Trimming shortened V by 3 bases and J by 4 bases, and 6 bases separated the two germline ends. In germline, CDR1 is MGHRA, CDR2 YSYEKL. This CDR3 has 12 residues. CDR3 loop: CASSHGGTEAFF. DNA for the CDR3: TGCGCCAGCAGCCATGGGGGCACTGAAGCTTTCTTT.

This clone appeared once. The V and J genes are TRBV27 and TRBJ2-3; TRBD2 aligns across 7 bases. The CDR3 contains 16 residues. After removal of 6 bases from V and 2 bases from J, the junction contained 11 bases not matched to a gene. Germline V CDR1 and CDR2: MNHEY, SMNVEV (reference sequence). The DNA of the CDR3 is TGTGCCAGCAGCCCGTCGCCGGGACTATACACAGATACGCAGTATTTT. Its protein is CASSPSPGLYTDTQYF.